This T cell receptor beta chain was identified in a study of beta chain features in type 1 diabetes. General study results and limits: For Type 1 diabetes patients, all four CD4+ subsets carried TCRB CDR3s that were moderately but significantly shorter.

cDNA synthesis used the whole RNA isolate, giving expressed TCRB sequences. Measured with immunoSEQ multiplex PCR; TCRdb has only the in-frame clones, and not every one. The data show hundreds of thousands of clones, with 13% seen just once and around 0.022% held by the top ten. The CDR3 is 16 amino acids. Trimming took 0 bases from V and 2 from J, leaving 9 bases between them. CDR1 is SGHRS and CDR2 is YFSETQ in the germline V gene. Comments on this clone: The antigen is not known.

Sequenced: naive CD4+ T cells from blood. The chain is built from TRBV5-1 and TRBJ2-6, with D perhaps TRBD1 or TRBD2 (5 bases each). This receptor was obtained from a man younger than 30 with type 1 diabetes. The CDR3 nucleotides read TGCGCCAGCAGCTTGGGAGGGGTAACTGGGGCCAACGTCCTGACTTTC. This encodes CASSLGGVTGANVLTF.